The 14 T cell receptor beta chains presented below share a single source sample, sequenced in a study of T cell responses to AZD1222 COVID-19 vaccine. Using immunoSEQ multiplex PCR, the repertoire was profiled, and TCRdb retains in-frame clones only, with some absent. The sample includes 100,000 to 150,000 clones, 80% to 90% seen only once; the top ten take about 25%. This material consisted of peripheral blood, taken 28 days after the second AZD1222 dose. The receptors originated from an adult who received the AZD1222 COVID-19 vaccine.

This chain links TRBV5-1 with TRBJ1-2; a possible D gene is TRBD1 (6 bases). With 3 bases removed from V and 2 bases from J, the gap between germline ends came to 14 bases. Germline assignment: CDR1 SGHRS and CDR2 YFSETQ. This CDR3 has 15 residues. DNA of the CDR3: TGCGCCAGCAGCTGGGCCGTGGGGGCGAACTATGGCTACACCTTC. This encodes CASSWAVGANYGYTF.

The genes are TRBV18 and TRBJ1-6, with unresolved D. Trimming left V 1 base short and J 10 bases short, with 11 bases between. The CDR3 sequence is 14 residues long. The germline V gene has CDR1 KGHSH and CDR2 LQKENI. The CDR3 here is CASSPQGSGSPLHF. CDR3 sequence (DNA): TGTGCCAGCTCACCACAGGGCTCGGGGTCACCCCTCCACTTT.

The V call is TRBV27, the J call TRBJ2-3; TRBD2 matches 8 bases. CDR3 length: 17 amino acids. The germline gives CDR1 MNHEY, CDR2 SMNVEV (reference sequence). The V gene end was trimmed by 5 bases and the J gene end by 4 bases; junction bases not matched to a gene: 14. The CDR3 loop reads CASSRRGAAGVADTQYF. The DNA of the CDR3 is TGTGCCAGCAGTCGCCGTGGGGCAGCGGGGGTGGCAGATACGCAGTATTTT.

The gene calls are TRBV7-2 and TRBJ1-1, with TRBD1 as a possible D gene (6 bases). The germline V gene encodes CDR1 SGHTA and CDR2 FQGNSA. V was trimmed by 5 bases and J by 7 bases, leaving 17 bases between them. The CDR3 covers 14 residues. The CDR3 bases are TGTGCCAGCAGCCTTACAGGGAAGGGTTATGAAGCTTTCTTT. Its protein product is CASSLTGKGYEAFF.

The V gene is TRBV2, the J gene TRBJ2-2; the D call may be TRBD1 or TRBD2 (5 bases each). This CDR3 region has 14 residues. The V gene lost 8 bases and the J gene lost 3 bases, with 13 bases spanning the gap. Germline assignment: CDR1 SNHLY and CDR2 FYNNEI. The CDR3 DNA follows: TGTGCCAGCGGACGAGGGGTTTACACCGGGGAGCTGTTTTTT. It yields the protein CASGRGVYTGELFF.

The chain uses TRBV2 and TRBJ2-7; D possibly matches TRBD1 or TRBD2 (5 bases each). CDR1 is SNHLY and CDR2 is FYNNEI in the germline V gene. This CDR3 contains 14 residues. Trimming removed 0 bases at V and 0 bases at J, with 6 bases between. The CDR3 loop is CASSEAGVSYEQYF. DNA of the CDR3: TGTGCCAGCAGTGAAGCGGGGGTCTCCTACGAGCAGTACTTC. Full variable domain (remainder filled in from reference TRBV2 and TRBJ2-7): EPEVTQTPSHQVTQMGQEVILRCVPISNHLYFYWYRQILGQKVEFLVSFYNNEISEKSEIFDDQFSVERPDGSNFTLKIRSTKLEDSAMYFCASSEAGVSYEQYFGPGTRLTVT.

This clone was counted only a few times. The CDR3 nucleotides are TGCGCCAGCAGTCCCAGCAAGAACACTGAAGCTTTCTTT. Translating it yields CASSPSKNTEAFF. The chain employs TRBV10-2 and TRBJ1-1; D gene ambiguous. Trimming removed 5 bases from V and 1 base from J, with 8 bases in between. CDR1 and CDR2 (germline): WSHSY, SAAADI. CDR3 length: 13 amino acids.

This chain links TRBV20-1 with TRBJ1-1; D gene uncertain. V was cut by 8 bases and J by 0 bases, with 7 bases left in between. Per the germline V gene, CDR1 is DFQATT and CDR2 is SNEGSKA (reference sequence). The CDR3 runs to 11 residues. Here the CDR3 DNA reads TGCAGTATGACATTGAACACTGAAGCTTTCTTT. This sequence encodes CSMTLNTEAFF.

This sequence joins TRBV29-1 and TRBJ2-3; D gene unclear. The CDR3 runs to 14 residues. Germline V gene data show CDR1 as SQVTM and CDR2 as ANQGSEA. V lost 4 bases and J 0 bases, leaving 11 bases between the germline ends. The CDR3 loop is CSVGRPASTDTQYF. CDR3 bases: TGCAGCGTTGGCAGACCAGCTAGCACAGATACGCAGTATTTT.

The chain links TRBV7-9 to TRBJ1-6, with D maybe TRBD1 (6 bases). V was clipped by 3 bases and J by 7 bases, with 10 bases between them. This CDR3 is built from 14 residues. Germline V CDR1 and CDR2: SEHNR, FQNEAQ (reference sequence). The CDR3 sequence: CASSLDSENSPLHF. Written as DNA, the CDR3 is TGTGCCAGCAGCTTGGACAGCGAAAATTCACCCCTCCACTTT.

This chain connects TRBV11-2 to TRBJ1-2, with TRBD1 as a possible D gene (5 bases). This CDR3 spans 13 amino acids. V shed 6 bases and J shed 3 bases, with 11 bases lying between them. The germline V gene encodes CDR1 SGHAT and CDR2 FQNNGV. The CDR3 sequence: CASSKGRDYGYTF. The CDR3 region has the DNA TGTGCCAGCAGTAAGGGACGGGACTATGGCTACACCTTC. The whole variable domain, filled in from reference TRBV11-2 and TRBJ1-2, reads EAGVAQSPRYKIIEKRQSVAFWCNPISGHATLYWYQQILGQGPKLLIQFQNNGVVDDSQLPKDRFSAERLKGVDSTLKIQPAKLEDSAVYLCASSKGRDYGYTFGSGTRLTVV.

The chain combines TRBV6-6 with TRBJ1-1; D call uncertain. V lost 8 bases to trimming and J lost 1 base, with 8 bases between them. CDR3 length: 12 amino acids. Germline lookup yields CDR1 MNHNY and CDR2 SVGAGI (reference sequence). The CDR3 DNA is TGTGCCAGCGGGCCGCCGAACACTGAAGCTTTCTTT. The encoded protein is CASGPPNTEAFF.

The V call is TRBV6-1, the J call TRBJ1-5; the match to TRBD1 covers 7 bases. The trim removed 2 bases at V and 5 bases at J, leaving 0 bases unmatched. The CDR3 length is 13 residues. Per germline, CDR1 MNHNS and CDR2 SASEGT. CDR3 sequence (DNA): TGTGCCAGCAGTGAACAGGGGGATCAGCCCCAGCATTTT. Amino acids: CASSEQGDQPQHF.

This sequence joins TRBV19 and TRBJ1-3; 8 bases are shared with TRBD1. In germline, CDR1 is LNHDA, CDR2 SQIVND (reference sequence). The length of the CDR3 is 15 residues. The junction had 8 bases not matched to a gene; V was cut back by 10 bases and J by 0 bases. The CDR3 DNA is TGTGCCACGGAGGGACAGGCAGTCTCTGGAAACACCATATATTTT. It codes for CATEGQAVSGNTIYF.